One and the same sample provided the 2 T cell receptor beta chains below, sequenced in a study of blood T cell repertoires in COVID-19 (dated by TCRdb to the early 2020s). The library was prepared using the immunoSEQ multiplex PCR assay. This is the immuneACCESS table as TCRdb keeps it, with only in-frame sequences that have V and J called. A part of the clones is gone; compared with another copy, unresolved V genes explain less than half, and the rest is unexplained. The sample profile shows approximately 350,000 clones; 75% to 90% of them were found once. About 6% of the sample is held by the ten biggest clonotypes. The material sequenced was peripheral blood. Receptors were obtained from a woman between 50 and 59 years old with COVID-19, enrolled during active disease.

V and J are TRBV28 and TRBJ1-1, with 11 bases matching TRBD1. V lost 4 bases, J lost 4 bases, and 11 bases stayed unmatched. Per germline, CDR1 MDHEN and CDR2 SYDVKM. The CDR3 totals 17 residues. The CDR3 reads CASSSGTGGHYGTEAFF. In nucleotides, the CDR3 is TGTGCCAGCAGTTCCGGGACAGGGGGTCATTACGGCACTGAAGCTTTCTTT. Filled out from reference TRBV28 and TRBJ1-1, the complete variable domain reads DVKVTQSSRYLVKRTGEKVFLECVQDMDHENMFWYRQDPGLGLRLIYFSYDVKMKEKGDIPEGYSVSREKKERFSLILESASTNQTSMYLCASSSGTGGHYGTEAFFGQGTRLTVV.

CDR3 coding DNA: TGTGCCAGCTGGAAGCGGGAGGAATCGACCCAGTACTTC. It codes for CASWKREESTQYF. The chain employs TRBV2 and TRBJ2-5, with TRBD2 matching over 9 bases. The germline CDR1 and CDR2 sequences are SNHLY and FYNNEI. The CDR3 spans 13 residues. V shed 8 bases and J 7 bases; nucleotides not matched to a gene: 8.